This TCR beta chain was documented in a study of T cell changes during pregnancy in multiple sclerosis. This CDR3 spans 14 amino acids. Germline lookup yields CDR1 MNHEY and CDR2 SVGAGI. V lost 8 bases and J 1 base, leaving 15 bases between the germline ends. Sequenced by immunoSEQ multiplex PCR; TCRdb stores in-frame clones only, minus some. Of approximately 50,000 clones listed, around 90% are singletons. Specimen: CD4+ T cells from peripheral blood mononuclear cells, collected after pregnancy. This sequence joins TRBV6-5 and TRBJ2-7; a weak D match, TRBD1 (6 bases). This TCR was recovered from a female donor in good health, enrolled as a control in a pregnancy study. For the CDR3, the DNA is TGTGCCAGCGGTAGAGGGGGAATATCCTACGAGCAGTACTTC. Amino acids: CASGRGGISYEQYF.